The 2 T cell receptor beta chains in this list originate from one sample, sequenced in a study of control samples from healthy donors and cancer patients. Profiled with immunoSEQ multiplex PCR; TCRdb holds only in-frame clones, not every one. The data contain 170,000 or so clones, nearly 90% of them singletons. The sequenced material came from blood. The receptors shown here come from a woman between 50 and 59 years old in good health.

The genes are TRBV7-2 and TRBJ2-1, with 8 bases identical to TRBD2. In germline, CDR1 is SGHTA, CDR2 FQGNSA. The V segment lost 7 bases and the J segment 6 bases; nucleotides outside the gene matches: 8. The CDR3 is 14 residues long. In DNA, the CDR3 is TGTGCCAGCAACGCCGGGACTAGAGTCAATGAGCAGTTCTTC. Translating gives CASNAGTRVNEQFF.

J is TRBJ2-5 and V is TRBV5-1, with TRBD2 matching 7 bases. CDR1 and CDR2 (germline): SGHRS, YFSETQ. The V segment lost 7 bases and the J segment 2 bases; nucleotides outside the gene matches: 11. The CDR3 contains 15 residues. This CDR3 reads CASGTDPGGQETQYF. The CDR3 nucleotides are TGCGCCAGCGGGACGGACCCGGGAGGACAAGAGACCCAGTACTTC.